Listed here are 19 T cell receptor beta chains from one sample, sequenced in a study of OX40 agonist ivuxolimab in advanced cancers. Preparation of the library involved the immunoSEQ multiplex PCR assay. Imported from immuneACCESS, the table was reduced by TCRdb to in-frame sequences with V and J called. These copies leave out some clones; in studies compared against another copy, an unresolved V gene accounts for under half, and the cause of the remainder is not known. Recorded for this sample are roughly 97,000 clones; about 90% of them occurred a single time. The ten largest clones take up 0.7% to 1% of the sample. The source was CD4+ or CD8+ T cells sorted from blood, collected in a trial of the OX40 agonist ivuxolimab. These receptors all come from an adult with an advanced solid tumor such as melanoma, head and neck, liver or kidney cancer.

The chain joins TRBV28 to TRBJ1-6; TRBD1 aligns across 8 bases. V shed 5 bases, J shed 6 bases, and the junction held 3 bases outside the gene matches. This CDR3 contains 14 residues. Germline loops: CDR1 MDHEN, CDR2 SYDVKM. For the CDR3, the DNA is TGTGCCAGCAGTCAGGGGGCAGGTAATTCACCCCTCCACTTT. Protein: CASSQGAGNSPLHF.

A single count supports this clone. This rearrangement joins TRBV7-8 to TRBJ1-1, with unresolved D. Between the trimmed V and J ends, which lost 1 base and 1 base, there was a span of 7 bases. Germline V gives CDR1 SGHVS, CDR2 FQNEAQ. The CDR3 totals 14 residues. CDR3 nucleotides: TGTGCCAGCAGCTTAGACCCAAGGAACACTGAAGCTTTCTTT. This sequence encodes CASSLDPRNTEAFF.

V usage is TRBV27 and J usage is TRBJ2-7; a possible D gene is TRBD1 (6 bases). The germline CDR1 and CDR2 sequences are MNHEY and SMNVEV (reference sequence). The CDR3 has 13 amino acids. With 7 bases removed from V and 5 bases from J, the gap between germline ends came to 15 bases. The CDR3 region has the DNA TGTGCCAGCAAGGCAGGGGTTAAGGACGAGCAGTACTTC. Amino acids: CASKAGVKDEQYF.

The rearrangement uses TRBV4-3 and TRBJ1-3, with D uncertain. Trimming removed 0 bases from V and 0 bases from J, with 15 bases in between. CDR1 is LGHNA and CDR2 is YSLEER in the germline V gene. This CDR3 comprises 18 residues. CDR3 protein: CASSQEPQQYYSGNTIYF. CDR3 in DNA: TGCGCCAGCAGCCAAGAGCCCCAACAGTATTACTCTGGAAACACCATATATTTT.

CDR3 residues: CSVLGGGGTGELFF. Written as DNA, the CDR3 is TGCAGCGTTTTGGGAGGTGGAGGCACCGGGGAGCTGTTTTTT. The chain joins TRBV29-1 to TRBJ2-2, with D maybe TRBD2 (6 bases). Trimming removed 5 bases from V and 4 bases from J, with 14 bases in between. The CDR3 consists of 14 residues. CDR1 is SQVTM and CDR2 is ANQGSEA in the germline V gene.

V and J are TRBV19 and TRBJ1-1; possible D gene TRBD1, 5 bases. V dropped 6 bases and J dropped 3 bases, with 11 bases sitting between them. The CDR3 is made up of 13 amino acids. Germline V gene data show CDR1 as LNHDA and CDR2 as SQIVND (reference sequence). The CDR3 nucleotides are TGTGCCAGTAGCCGGGGCCCGCACACTGAAGCTTTCTTT. Translated, it gives CASSRGPHTEAFF.

The rearrangement links TRBV19 to TRBJ1-1, with a weak D call TRBD1 (5 bases). The germline V gene has CDR1 LNHDA and CDR2 SQIVND (reference sequence). The CDR3 consists of 13 residues. Trimming stripped 4 bases from V and 0 bases from J, with 6 bases between. The CDR3 DNA reads TGTGCCAGTAGTAGACAGATGAACACTGAAGCTTTCTTT. Its translation is CASSRQMNTEAFF. Together with reference TRBV19 and TRBJ1-1, the CDR3 gives the full variable domain: DGGITQSPKYLFRKEGQNVTLSCEQNLNHDAMYWYRQDPGQGLRLIYYSQIVNDFQKGDIAEGYSVSREKKESFPLTVTSAQKNPTAFYLCASSRQMNTEAFFGQGTRLTVV.

V gene TRBV27 combines with J gene TRBJ1-4; tentatively, D is TRBD1 (5 bases). Germline-derived CDR1 and CDR2 are MNHEY and SMNVEV (reference sequence). The V gene lost 6 bases and the J gene lost 13 bases, with 21 bases spanning the gap. The CDR3 spans 14 residues. The CDR3 here is CASSPFDRPQRLFF. The CDR3 region has the DNA TGTGCCAGCAGCCCATTCGACAGACCTCAGAGACTGTTTTTT.

The chain carries TRBV5-1 and TRBJ2-5, with 11 nucleotides matching TRBD2. The V and J ends lost 3 bases and 3 bases, in that order; junction bases with no gene match: 1. CDR1 SGHRS and CDR2 YFSETQ come from the germline V gene. The CDR3 has 14 amino acids. The chain's CDR3 is CASSWGLAEETQYF. The CDR3 region has the DNA TGCGCCAGCAGCTGGGGACTAGCGGAAGAGACCCAGTACTTC.

J is TRBJ2-4 and V is TRBV19; D might be TRBD1 (6 bases). The CDR3 contains 14 residues. Germline V lookup: CDR1 LNHDA, CDR2 SQIVND (reference sequence). Trimming removed 5 bases at V and 6 bases at J, with 14 bases between. CDR3 nucleotides: TGTGCCAGTAGTCAGGGGCTCGACGGAAACATTCAGTACTTC. It encodes CASSQGLDGNIQYF.

The gene calls are TRBV2 and TRBJ2-2; D might be TRBD1 (5 bases). Trimming removed 2 bases at V and 7 bases at J, with 11 bases between. The CDR3 runs 14 residues. Germline CDR1 reads SNHLY; CDR2 reads FYNNEI. CDR3 sequence reads: CASSEQGDGGELFF. The CDR3 DNA reads TGTGCCAGCAGTGAACAGGGTGACGGCGGGGAGCTGTTTTTT. Using reference TRBV2 and TRBJ2-2 for the parts outside the CDR3, the full variable domain is EPEVTQTPSHQVTQMGQEVILRCVPISNHLYFYWYRQILGQKVEFLVSFYNNEISEKSEIFDDQFSVERPDGSNFTLKIRSTKLEDSAMYFCASSEQGDGGELFFGEGSRLTVL.

This sequence joins TRBV19 and TRBJ2-1; 12 bases agree with TRBD2. V gave up 7 bases and J gave up 3 bases; unmatched junction bases: 13. The CDR3 contains 18 residues. The germline CDR1 and CDR2 sequences are LNHDA and SQIVND (reference sequence). The CDR3 coding sequence is TGTGCCAGTAAAGTCGAGGCTAGCGGGGGGGTAGTCTACAATGAGCAGTTCTTC. Its protein is CASKVEASGGVVYNEQFF.

This chain joins TRBV4-1 and TRBJ1-6; D gene unclear. V was trimmed by 0 bases and J by 7 bases, leaving 13 bases between them. Germline-derived CDR1 and CDR2 are MGHRA and YSYEKL. The CDR3 spans 16 residues. Here the CDR3 reads CASSQERGRGNSPLHF. The CDR3 DNA sequence: TGCGCCAGCAGCCAAGAAAGAGGACGGGGAAATTCACCCCTCCACTTT.

V gene TRBV28 combines with J gene TRBJ1-2, with a weak D call TRBD1 (6 bases). The CDR3 is 16 residues long. Germline V CDR1 and CDR2: MDHEN, SYDVKM. V lost 2 bases and J 4 bases, leaving 17 bases between the germline ends. The CDR3 region is CASSLEKNRVSYGYTF. The CDR3 DNA is TGTGCCAGCAGTTTAGAAAAGAACAGGGTATCCTATGGCTACACCTTC.

The chain couples TRBV11-2 to TRBJ2-1; 10 bases align to TRBD1. The V segment lost 1 base and the J segment 7 bases; nucleotides outside the gene matches: 7. The CDR3 covers 16 residues. Germline V lookup: CDR1 SGHAT, CDR2 FQNNGV. The CDR3 sequence is CASSLGPGQGYNEQFF. In DNA form, the CDR3 reads TGTGCCAGCAGCTTAGGGCCGGGACAGGGGTATAATGAGCAGTTCTTC.

The chain couples TRBV19 to TRBJ2-5; TRBD1 or TRBD2 may be the D gene (5 bases each). Germline CDR1 and CDR2: LNHDA and SQIVND (reference sequence). The CDR3 covers 15 residues. V shed 6 bases and J shed 5 bases, with 19 bases lying between them. The CDR3 DNA reads as TGTGCCAGTAGCCCCGGGACCGCAATGAGGGAGACCCAGTACTTC. The encoded protein is CASSPGTAMRETQYF.

This clone was detected a few times. J is TRBJ2-1 and V is TRBV7-8; D is uncertain. The CDR3 length is 14 residues. Between the trimmed V and J ends, which lost 4 bases and 0 bases, there was a span of 7 bases. CDR1 and CDR2 from the germline V gene are SGHVS and FQNEAQ. The CDR3 protein is CASSSTSSYNEQFF. CDR3 nucleotide sequence: TGTGCCAGCAGCTCTACGAGCTCCTACAATGAGCAGTTCTTC.

The gene calls are TRBV7-9 and TRBJ2-1; D gene uncertain. This CDR3 spans 16 amino acids. V lost 1 base and J lost 0, with 10 bases in between. From germline, CDR1 is SEHNR and CDR2 FQNEAQ (reference sequence). CDR3: CASSLGFTNSYNEQFF. The CDR3 region has the DNA TGTGCCAGCAGCTTAGGTTTCACTAACTCCTACAATGAGCAGTTCTTC.

Comments on this clone: The sample has other DNA sequences that encode this CDR3 too. This chain links TRBV30 with TRBJ2-3; unclear D gene. Trimming removed 0 bases at V and 6 bases at J, with 4 bases between. Germline-derived CDR1 and CDR2 are GTSNPN and SVGIG (reference sequence). The CDR3 spans 11 residues. The CDR3, as DNA: TGTGCCTGGAGTGTATCGGATACGCAGTATTTT. This gives the protein CAWSVSDTQYF.